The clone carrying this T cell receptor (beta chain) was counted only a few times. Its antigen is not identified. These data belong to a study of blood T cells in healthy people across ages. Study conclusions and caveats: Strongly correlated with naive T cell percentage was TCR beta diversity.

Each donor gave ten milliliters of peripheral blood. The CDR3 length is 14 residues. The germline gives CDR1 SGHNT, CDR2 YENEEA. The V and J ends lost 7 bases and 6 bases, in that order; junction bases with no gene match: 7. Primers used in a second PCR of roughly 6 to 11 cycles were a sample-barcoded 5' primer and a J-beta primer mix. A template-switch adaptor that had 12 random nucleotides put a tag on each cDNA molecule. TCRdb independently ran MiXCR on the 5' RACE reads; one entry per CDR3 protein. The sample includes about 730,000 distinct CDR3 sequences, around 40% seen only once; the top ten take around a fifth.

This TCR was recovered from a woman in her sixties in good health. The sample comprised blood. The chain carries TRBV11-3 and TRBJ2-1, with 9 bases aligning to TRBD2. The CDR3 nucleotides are TGTGCCAGCACCTGGGGGACTAGCTTCAATGAGCAGTTCTTC. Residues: CASTWGTSFNEQFF.